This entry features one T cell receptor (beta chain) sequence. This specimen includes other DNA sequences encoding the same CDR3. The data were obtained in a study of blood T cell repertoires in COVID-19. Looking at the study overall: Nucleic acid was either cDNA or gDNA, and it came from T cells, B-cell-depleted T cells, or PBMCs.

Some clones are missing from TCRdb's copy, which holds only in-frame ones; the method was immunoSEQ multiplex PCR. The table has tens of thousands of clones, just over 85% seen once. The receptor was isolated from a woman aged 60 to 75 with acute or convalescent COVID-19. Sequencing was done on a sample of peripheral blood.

CDR3 region: CASSSDRVRGYTF. The CDR3 nucleotides are TGTGCCAGCAGTTCCGACAGGGTCAGGGGCTACACCTTC. This chain joins TRBV6-5 and TRBJ1-2; TRBD1 agrees at 7 bases. The trim removed 4 bases at V and 8 bases at J, leaving 7 bases unmatched. CDR1 and CDR2 from the germline V gene are MNHEY and SVGAGI. The length of the CDR3 is 13 residues.